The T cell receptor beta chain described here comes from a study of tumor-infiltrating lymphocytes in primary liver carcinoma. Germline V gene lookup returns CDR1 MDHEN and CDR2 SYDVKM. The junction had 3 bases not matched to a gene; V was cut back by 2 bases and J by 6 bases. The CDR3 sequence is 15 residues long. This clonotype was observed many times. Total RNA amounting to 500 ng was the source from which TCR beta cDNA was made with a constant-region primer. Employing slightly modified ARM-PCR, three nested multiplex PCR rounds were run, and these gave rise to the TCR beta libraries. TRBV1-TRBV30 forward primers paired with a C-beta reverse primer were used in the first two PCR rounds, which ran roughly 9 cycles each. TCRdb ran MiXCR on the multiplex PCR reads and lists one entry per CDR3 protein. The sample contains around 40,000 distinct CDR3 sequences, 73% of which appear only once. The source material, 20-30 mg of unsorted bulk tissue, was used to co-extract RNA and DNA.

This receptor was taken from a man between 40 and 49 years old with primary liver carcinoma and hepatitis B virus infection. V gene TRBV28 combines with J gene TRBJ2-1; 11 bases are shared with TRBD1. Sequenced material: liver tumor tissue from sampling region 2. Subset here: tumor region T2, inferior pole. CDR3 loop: CASSLPGQGGNEQFF. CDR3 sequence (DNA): TGTGCCAGCAGTTTACCGGGACAGGGGGGCAATGAGCAGTTCTTC.